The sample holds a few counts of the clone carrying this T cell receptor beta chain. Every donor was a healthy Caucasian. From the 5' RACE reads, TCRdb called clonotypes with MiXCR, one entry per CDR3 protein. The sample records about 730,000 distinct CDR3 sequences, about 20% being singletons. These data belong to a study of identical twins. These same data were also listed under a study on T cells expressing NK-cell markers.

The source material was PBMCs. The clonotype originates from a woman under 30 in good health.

The DNA for the CDR3 is TGTGCCAGCAGCTTAGTGGAATACGATACTGAAGCTTTCTTT. This gives the protein CASSLVEYDTEAFF. This chain joins TRBV11-2 and TRBJ1-1; unclear D gene. The CDR3 loop spans 14 amino acids. The V and J ends lost 1 base and 5 bases respectively, with 11 bases between them. Germline V gives CDR1 SGHAT, CDR2 FQNNGV.